This passage covers 22 T cell receptor beta chains from one sample sequenced in a study of early T cells in non-severe SARS-CoV-2 infection (TCRdb year 2021). Library construction relied on 5' RACE. Reads for this sample came from a NextSeq 500. The public reads were reprocessed in TCRdb via fastp at Q25 and MiXCR, keeping in-frame beta chains. CDR3 protein sequences are deduplicated, and each keeps its most common genes and DNA. This sample holds around 28,000 distinct CDR3 sequences; over 4.5% were observed only once. 3.5% to 5% of the sample lies in the top ten. The sequenced sample was whole blood. The receptors here all came from an adult who was a healthcare worker with PCR-confirmed SARS-CoV-2 infection or an uninfected control (not recorded which).

V usage is TRBV2 and J usage is TRBJ2-7; D gene uncertain. Germline V lookup: CDR1 SNHLY, CDR2 FYNNEI. V lost 4 bases and J lost 4, with 11 bases in between. The CDR3 has 13 amino acids. CDR3 sequence: CASSGPRVYEQYF. The CDR3 nucleotides read TGTGCCAGCAGTGGTCCAAGGGTGTACGAGCAGTACTTC.

This clonotype was detected many times. The chain recombines TRBV20-1 with TRBJ1-2; D call uncertain. Trimming took 0 bases from V and 8 from J, leaving 19 bases between them. The CDR3 length is 15 residues. Germline-derived CDR1 and CDR2 are DFQATT and SNEGSKA (reference sequence). The chain's CDR3 is CSARDRIGAWTGYTF. The CDR3 DNA sequence: TGCAGTGCTAGAGATCGGATCGGAGCTTGGACGGGCTACACCTTC.

This clonotype was found many times. The chain joins TRBV11-2 to TRBJ2-1; TRBD2 agrees at 12 bases. This CDR3 comprises 16 residues. CDR1 SGHAT and CDR2 FQNNGV come from the germline V gene. The trim removed 5 bases at V and 6 bases at J, leaving 8 bases unmatched. For the CDR3, the DNA is TGTGCCAGCAGCCCCCGACTAGCGGGAGAGGGCAATGAGCAGTTCTTC. It translates to CASSPRLAGEGNEQFF.

This clonotype was seen at least ten times. The chain recombines TRBV6-1 with TRBJ1-5; no definite D call. The CDR3 has 15 amino acids. With 0 bases removed from V and 2 bases from J, the gap between germline ends came to 8 bases. CDR1 MNHNS and CDR2 SASEGT come from the germline V gene. CDR3 bases: TGTGCCAGCAGTGAAGCTCCATGGGGCAATCAGCCCCAGCATTTT. Translated, it gives CASSEAPWGNQPQHF.

This clonotype has at least ten counts. This chain connects TRBV20-1 to TRBJ2-1; 9 bases are shared with TRBD2. The CDR3 covers 16 residues. The V segment lost 6 bases and the J segment 1 base; nucleotides outside the gene matches: 10. Germline-derived CDR1 and CDR2 are DFQATT and SNEGSKA (reference sequence). DNA for the CDR3: TGCAGTGCAAACCGAGGACTAGCGCGATCCTACAATGAGCAGTTCTTC. Translating gives CSANRGLARSYNEQFF.

This clonotype has just a few counts. The chain joins TRBV29-1 to TRBJ1-1; 7 nucleotides agree with TRBD1. V dropped 6 bases and J dropped 0; count of bases not matched to a gene: 1. The length of the CDR3 is 12 residues. Germline V gives CDR1 SQVTM, CDR2 ANQGSEA. The CDR3 region is CSVGQLNTEAFF. DNA for the CDR3: TGCAGCGTGGGACAGCTGAACACTGAAGCTTTCTTT.

There are many counts of this clonotype. This chain uses TRBV28 with TRBJ1-1; 7 positions agree with TRBD1. V shed 7 bases, J shed 0 bases, and the junction held 8 bases outside the gene matches. CDR3 length: 15 residues. Germline loops: CDR1 MDHEN, CDR2 SYDVKM. CDR3 nucleotides: TGTGCCAGCACCGCGGGACAGACCTTGAACACTGAAGCTTTCTTT. Translating it yields CASTAGQTLNTEAFF. The entire variable domain, with the rest obtained from reference TRBV28 and TRBJ1-1, is as follows: DVKVTQSSRYLVKRTGEKVFLECVQDMDHENMFWYRQDPGLGLRLIYFSYDVKMKEKGDIPEGYSVSREKKERFSLILESASTNQTSMYLCASTAGQTLNTEAFFGQGTRLTVV.

This clonotype was recorded many times. This sequence joins TRBV23-1 and TRBJ2-3; the match to TRBD2 covers 14 bases. TRBV23-1 carries the ORF label, with uncertain function. V was clipped by 4 bases and J by 6 bases; unmatched bases: 12. The CDR3 has 18 amino acids. The CDR3 loop is CASSLYGTSGSKADTQYF. The CDR3 nucleotides are TGCGCCAGCAGTCTCTACGGGACTAGCGGGAGCAAGGCGGATACGCAGTATTTT.

This clonotype was seen many times. This CDR3 is CALWGYTF. The CDR3, as DNA: TGTGCCCTCTGGGGCTACACCTTC. The V and J genes are TRBV11-2 and TRBJ1-2; D gene unclear. The CDR3 extends over 8 amino acids. Trimming took off 11 bases at V and 8 bases at J, with 6 bases between the two ends. Germline V gene data show CDR1 as SGHAT and CDR2 as FQNNGV.

The chain carries TRBV20-1 and TRBJ1-2; no clear D. Trimming pared 6 bases from V and 0 bases from J, leaving 11 bases between. This CDR3 contains 13 residues. Germline V gene lookup returns CDR1 DFQATT and CDR2 SNEGSKA (reference sequence). CDR3 DNA: TGCAGTGCATGGGAGGCCTCTAACTATGGCTACACCTTC. Protein product: CSAWEASNYGYTF.

This clonotype has a count of ten or more. This chain connects TRBV28 to TRBJ2-1; D perhaps matches TRBD2 (5 bases). V was cut by 4 bases and J by 6 bases, with 22 bases left in between. This CDR3 has 17 residues. Germline lookup yields CDR1 MDHEN and CDR2 SYDVKM. The CDR3 coding sequence is TGTGCCAGCAGTTCCCCTCGTGAGGGCTACGGACCCAATGAGCAGTTCTTC. Translated: CASSSPREGYGPNEQFF.

This clonotype was picked up many times. The rearrangement joins TRBV6-1 to TRBJ2-7; D not certain. This CDR3 comprises 11 residues. V was cut by 3 bases and J by 7 bases, with 7 bases left in between. The germline V gene has CDR1 MNHNS and CDR2 SASEGT. This chain's CDR3 is CASSEFREQYF. The CDR3 coding sequence is TGTGCCAGCAGTGAGTTCAGAGAGCAGTACTTC.

Comments on this clonotype: A much larger clonotype is one base distant, so this may be a read error. The conserved phenylalanine or tryptophan normally closing the CDR3 is absent here, so this likely arose from a read error. CDR3 in DNA: TGCAGTGCTAGAAGGGGGGAGGACATGAACACTGAAGCTTTCATT. This translates into CSARRGEDMNTEAFI. The chain has TRBV20-1 and TRBJ1-1; D might be TRBD1 (6 bases). Trimming took 2 bases from V and 0 from J, leaving 13 bases between them. The CDR3 covers 15 residues. The germline V gene has CDR1 DFQATT and CDR2 SNEGSKA (reference sequence).

This clonotype was found many times. The chain is built from TRBV20-1 and TRBJ2-7; D is undetermined. This CDR3 comprises 11 residues. Germline V gives CDR1 DFQATT, CDR2 SNEGSKA (reference sequence). Trimming pared 3 bases from V and 0 bases from J, leaving 3 bases between. The CDR3 region has the DNA TGCAGTGCTAGGTCCTCCTACGAGCAGTACTTC. Translating gives CSARSSYEQYF.

With respect to this clonotype: Given a much more abundant clone one base away, this may be a read error. The chain is built from TRBV29-1 and TRBJ2-1; 7 bases fit TRBD1. This CDR3 has 14 amino acids. Germline V lookup: CDR1 SQVTM, CDR2 ANQGSEA. The V gene end was trimmed by 7 bases and the J gene end by 11 bases; junction bases not matched to a gene: 17. CDR3 loop: CSGRDSPNLNKQFF. The CDR3 DNA is TGCAGCGGACGGGACAGCCCGAATTTGAATAAGCAGTTCTTC.

In its sample, this clonotype was seen many times. V gene TRBV4-2 combines with J gene TRBJ2-4, with D possibly matching TRBD1 (6 bases). V lost 10 bases and J lost 1, with 20 bases in between. CDR3 length: 16 amino acids. Germline CDR1 is LGHNA and CDR2 is YNFKEQ. The CDR3 DNA is TGTGCCACCCGCGGAAGAGAGGGGGAGGCCAAAAACATTCAGTACTTC. It is translated as CATRGREGEAKNIQYF.

This clonotype has at least ten counts. This sequence joins TRBV28 and TRBJ1-2; no clear D. V was pared by 7 bases and J by 8 bases, with 20 bases between. The CDR3 spans 14 residues. CDR1 and CDR2 from the germline V gene are MDHEN and SYDVKM. CDR3 residues: CASTPHEARRGYTF. Here the CDR3 DNA reads TGTGCCAGCACTCCACATGAGGCGAGGAGGGGCTACACCTTC.

This clonotype was counted at least ten times. Here the CDR3 DNA reads TGCAGTGCTATTGGGGCTCGCCGAACTGGGGCCAACGTCCTGACTTTC. Protein: CSAIGARRTGANVLTF. The rearrangement joins TRBV20-1 to TRBJ2-6, with TRBD1 as a possible D gene (5 bases). This CDR3 spans 16 amino acids. Germline V gene sequence: CDR1 DFQATT, CDR2 SNEGSKA (reference sequence). Trimming pared 4 bases from V and 2 bases from J, leaving 15 bases between.

Ten or more counts support this clonotype. The V gene is TRBV4-1, the J gene TRBJ2-2; 14 positions match TRBD2. With 3 bases clipped from V and 5 bases from J, the junction kept 8 bases outside the gene matches. The CDR3 runs to 18 residues. Germline V gene lookup returns CDR1 MGHRA and CDR2 YSYEKL. Here the CDR3 reads CASSQGGLAGVGTGELFF. The CDR3 DNA is TGCGCCAGCAGCCAGGGGGGACTAGCGGGAGTTGGTACCGGGGAGCTGTTTTTT.

This clonotype occurred many times. The chain carries TRBV7-8 and TRBJ2-3; D may be TRBD2 (5 bases). The CDR3 is 16 residues long. Per the germline V gene, CDR1 is SGHVS and CDR2 is FQNEAQ. V lost 1 base and J lost 4, with 15 bases in between. The CDR3 sequence is CASSLGGAPGADTQYF. CDR3 in DNA: TGTGCCAGCAGCTTAGGGGGAGCCCCAGGCGCAGATACGCAGTATTTT. Full variable domain (remainder filled in from reference TRBV7-8 and TRBJ2-3): GAGVSQSPRYKVAKRGQDVALRCDPISGHVSLFWYQQALGQGPEFLTYFQNEAQLDKSGLPSDRFFAERPEGSVSTLKIQRTQQEDSAVYLCASSLGGAPGADTQYFGPGTRLTVL.

Ten or more counts support this clonotype. The chain employs TRBV4-3 and TRBJ1-2; the match to TRBD1 covers 7 bases. V lost 0 bases, J lost 8 bases, and 9 bases stayed unmatched. In germline, CDR1 is LGHNA, CDR2 YSLEER. The CDR3 has 15 amino acids. DNA for the CDR3: TGCGCCAGCAGCCAAGAATATGGGACAGTGGGGGGCTACACCTTC. Amino acids: CASSQEYGTVGGYTF.

This clonotype was observed many times. The chain couples TRBV5-5 to TRBJ2-1, with a tentative D call TRBD2 (6 bases). Looked up from germline, CDR1 is SGHKS and CDR2 is YYEKEE (reference sequence). This CDR3 comprises 13 residues. Deletions cut 2 bases from V and 5 bases from J, with 8 bases between. The CDR3, as DNA: TGTGCCAGCAGCTTCTGGGGGGACAATGAGCAGTTCTTC. It yields the protein CASSFWGDNEQFF.